This TCR beta chain was identified in a study of control samples from healthy donors and cancer patients. Looked up from germline, CDR1 is SGHAT and CDR2 is FQNNGV. This CDR3 is 15 amino acids long. V was clipped by 3 bases and J by 4 bases, with 12 bases between them. Repertoires were generated with immunoSEQ multiplex PCR, while TCRdb's copy carries only in-frame clones and drops some. This sample has more than 95,000 clones, with roughly 92% found just once. This clone was seen just once. This TCR came from a man older than 75 with head and neck cancer. The chain recombines TRBV11-2 with TRBJ1-4, with D maybe TRBD1 (5 bases). The sequenced sample consisted of PBMCs. The chain's CDR3 is CASSLQGLDNEKLFF. CDR3 DNA: TGTGCCAGCAGCTTGCAGGGTTTGGATAATGAAAAACTGTTTTTT.